This TCR beta chain was sequenced for a study of chemoradiotherapy in HPV16-positive cancers. The CDR3 totals 16 residues. With V trimmed by 5 bases and J by 3 bases, 10 bases remained unmatched. Germline V gives CDR1 SGHRS, CDR2 YFSETQ. Regarding the study as a whole: Candidate HPV-specific clones and E7-related TCR motifs grew in tumor during treatment. For HPV16-positive patients, expanding HPV-responsive T cells associated with longer recurrence-free survival.

Here immunoSEQ multiplex PCR was the method, and the copy in TCRdb shows in-frame clones only, minus some. The sample lists thousands of clones; roughly nine tenths were seen once. Notes on this clone: No antigen is known for it.

This chain uses TRBV5-1 with TRBJ2-2; 7 bases match TRBD1. The starting material was tumor tissue, obtained from a patient who underwent chemoradiotherapy. This receptor was taken from a human donor with HPV-associated anogenital cancer. The CDR3 nucleotides are TGCGCCAGCAGTCAACAGGCAGGGGGTGACACCGGGGAGCTGTTTTTT. Translating it yields CASSQQAGGDTGELFF. The full variable domain, rest sourced from reference TRBV5-1 and TRBJ2-2, is KAGVTQTPRYLIKTRGQQVTLSCSPISGHRSVSWYQQTPGQGLQFLFEYFSETQRNKGNFPGRFSGRQFSNSRSEMNVSTLELGDSALYLCASSQQAGGDTGELFFGEGSRLTVL.